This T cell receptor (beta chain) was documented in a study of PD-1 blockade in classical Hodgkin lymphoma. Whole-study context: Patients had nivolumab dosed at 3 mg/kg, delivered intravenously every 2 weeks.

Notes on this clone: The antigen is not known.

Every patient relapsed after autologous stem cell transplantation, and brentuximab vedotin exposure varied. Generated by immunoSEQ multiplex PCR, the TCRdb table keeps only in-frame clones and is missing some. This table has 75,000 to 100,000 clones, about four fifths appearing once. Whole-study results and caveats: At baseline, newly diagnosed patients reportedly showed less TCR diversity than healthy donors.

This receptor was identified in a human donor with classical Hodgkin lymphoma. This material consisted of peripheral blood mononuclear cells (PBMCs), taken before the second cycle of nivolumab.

The CDR3 coding sequence is TGCAGCGTTGACAGGCAGAACACTGAAGCTTTCTTT. Amino acid sequence: CSVDRQNTEAFF. The chain recombines TRBV29-1 with TRBJ1-1; no reliable D call. The CDR3 covers 12 residues. Germline values: CDR1 SQVTM, CDR2 ANQGSEA. V gave up 3 bases and J gave up 1 base, with 6 bases separating them.